The next 27 T cell receptor beta chains were all read from a single sample in a study of T cells after yellow fever vaccination. TCRdb analysed the 5' RACE reads with MiXCR anew, one entry per CDR3 protein. The data contain about 340,000 distinct CDR3 sequences, approximately 12% of them singletons. Source: CD4+ T cells sorted from PBMCs, taken 15 days after the yellow fever booster vaccination. The receptors derive from a man between 18 and 29 years old who received the YFV17D yellow fever vaccine.

This clonotype was seen a few times. The CDR3: CATSDGWGHNEQFF. The CDR3 coding sequence is TGTGCCACCAGTGATGGATGGGGACACAATGAGCAGTTCTTC. The gene calls are TRBV24-1 and TRBJ2-1, with D perhaps assigned TRBD1 or TRBD2 (5 bases each). Deletions cut 3 bases from V and 5 bases from J, with 10 bases between. Per the germline V gene, CDR1 is KGHDR and CDR2 is SFDVKD. The CDR3 is made up of 14 amino acids.

The chain joins TRBV10-3 to TRBJ1-1; a weak D match, TRBD1 (6 bases). This CDR3 spans 14 amino acids. Germline values: CDR1 ENHRY, CDR2 SYGVKD. V lost 7 bases, J lost 7 bases, and 19 bases lay in between. CDR3 DNA: TGTGCCATCAAGTTACAGGGCACCGAATTTGAAGCTTTCTTT. Translated: CAIKLQGTEFEAFF.

The gene calls are TRBV5-4 and TRBJ1-1; a weak D match, TRBD1 (5 bases). The CDR3 runs to 15 residues. V dropped 1 base and J dropped 1 base, with 11 bases sitting between them. Germline V CDR1 and CDR2: SGHNT, YYREEE (reference sequence). DNA of the CDR3: TGTGCCAGCAGCTTGTTATGGGACCCGAACACTGAAGCTTTCTTT. Encoded protein: CASSLLWDPNTEAFF.

This clonotype showed up many times. The CDR3 region has the DNA TGTGCCAGCAGCTTGGGGACAGGGATGTACGAGCAGTACTTC. Translating it yields CASSLGTGMYEQYF. The V gene is TRBV5-6, the J gene TRBJ2-7, with 8 bases that match TRBD1. There are 14 residues in the CDR3. Unmatched junction bases numbered 3, after V lost 0 bases and J lost 4 bases. In germline, CDR1 is SGHDT, CDR2 YYEEEE.

This clonotype was seen only once. The chain combines TRBV20-1 with TRBJ1-2, with D possibly TRBD1 on 6 matching bases. Germline V gene data show CDR1 as DFQATT and CDR2 as SNEGSKA (reference sequence). Deletions cut 4 bases from V and 6 bases from J, with 15 bases between. This CDR3 has 13 amino acids. The CDR3: CSANIQGGDGYTF. The CDR3, as DNA: TGCAGTGCTAACATACAGGGTGGAGATGGCTACACCTTC.

This clonotype has only a few counts. The chain links TRBV10-3 to TRBJ1-4, with D perhaps matching TRBD1 (6 bases). The CDR3 extends over 14 amino acids. The V end was cut by 3 bases, the J end by 8 bases, with 13 bases between. CDR1 is ENHRY, CDR2 SYGVKD, per germline. The CDR3, as DNA: TGTGCCATCAGTGATGGGGGGGCAGGGGAAAAACTGTTTTTT. Translating gives CAISDGGAGEKLFF.

The chain links TRBV29-1 to TRBJ2-1; D might be TRBD2 (6 bases). The germline V gene has CDR1 SQVTM and CDR2 ANQGSEA. The V gene lost 6 bases and the J gene lost 4 bases, with 16 bases spanning the gap. This CDR3 is built from 14 residues. For the CDR3, the DNA is TGCAGCGTCGACCGGGACTTCGTTTACAATGAGCAGTTCTTC. Residues: CSVDRDFVYNEQFF.

This clonotype has a handful of counts. The chain carries TRBV4-3 and TRBJ1-6; TRBD1 matches at 8 bases. This CDR3 region has 18 residues. The germline gives CDR1 LGHNA, CDR2 YSLEER. Losses at the gene ends were 0 bases for V and 7 bases for J; bases not matched to a gene: 11. CDR3 region: CASSQESSAGTGNSPLHF. In DNA form, the CDR3 reads TGCGCCAGCAGCCAAGAATCTAGCGCCGGGACAGGAAATTCACCCCTCCACTTT.

This sequence joins TRBV5-1 and TRBJ1-1; D is unclear. Germline CDR1 and CDR2: SGHRS and YFSETQ. The CDR3 is made up of 14 amino acids. Trimming took off 0 bases at V and 11 bases at J, with 17 bases between the two ends. The DNA for the CDR3 is TGCGCCAGCAGCTTGGGGGCGGGAGAGGGCTCCGCTTTCTTT. It encodes CASSLGAGEGSAFF.

The chain links TRBV5-4 to TRBJ1-2; D may be TRBD1 (5 bases). CDR3 length: 14 residues. In germline, CDR1 is SGHNT, CDR2 YYREEE (reference sequence). The V and J ends lost 0 bases and 5 bases respectively, with 11 bases between them. As DNA, the CDR3 is TGTGCCAGCAGCTTGGGGCAGGGCTTTTATGGCTACACCTTC. Amino acids: CASSLGQGFYGYTF.

The rearrangement uses TRBV5-4 and TRBJ2-3; 13 bases line up with TRBD2. CDR1 is SGHNT, CDR2 YYREEE, per germline (reference sequence). The CDR3 is made up of 15 amino acids. The V gene end was trimmed by 4 bases and the J gene end by 1 base; junction bases not matched to a gene: 0. CDR3 in DNA: TGTGCCAGCAGCGGACTAGCGGGGGGCACAGATACGCAGTATTTT. As protein: CASSGLAGGTDTQYF.

This chain joins TRBV4-1 and TRBJ2-7; 9 nucleotides agree with TRBD1. The CDR3 has 15 residues. The germline gives CDR1 MGHRA, CDR2 YSYEKL. J lost 3 bases, V lost 2 bases, and 5 bases had no gene match. The CDR3 region has the DNA TGCGCCAGCAGCCAACCGACAGGGGGGAACTACGAGCAGTACTTC. Encoded protein: CASSQPTGGNYEQYF.

This clonotype was counted between two and nine times. V is TRBV5-1 and J is TRBJ2-7; tentatively, D is TRBD1 (6 bases). This CDR3 comprises 13 residues. Between the trimmed V and J ends, which lost 4 bases and 5 bases, there was a span of 13 bases. The germline CDR1 and CDR2 sequences are SGHRS and YFSETQ. The CDR3 DNA is TGCGCCAGCAGCCCTGCAGGGGTTAACGAGCAGTACTTC. This gives the protein CASSPAGVNEQYF. The variable domain in full, completed from reference TRBV5-1 and TRBJ2-7, reads KAGVTQTPRYLIKTRGQQVTLSCSPISGHRSVSWYQQTPGQGLQFLFEYFSETQRNKGNFPGRFSGRQFSNSRSEMNVSTLELGDSALYLCASSPAGVNEQYFGPGTRLTVT.

This clonotype was counted a few times. This chain connects TRBV20-1 to TRBJ1-5; D perhaps matches TRBD1 (6 bases). Trimming left V 6 bases short and J 3 bases short, with 12 bases between. The germline V gene encodes CDR1 DFQATT and CDR2 SNEGSKA (reference sequence). The CDR3 length is 13 residues. Here the CDR3 DNA reads TGCAGTGCCAGGACAGCTAACAATCAGCCCCAGCATTTT. This encodes CSARTANNQPQHF.

J is TRBJ1-2 and V is TRBV7-9, with D unclear. The CDR3 has 12 residues. From germline, CDR1 is SEHNR and CDR2 FQNEAQ (reference sequence). V gave up 5 bases and J gave up 5 bases, with 9 bases separating them. This CDR3 is CASSGETYGYTF. CDR3 DNA: TGTGCCAGCAGCGGAGAAACTTATGGCTACACCTTC.

This clonotype was detected a few times. The chain uses TRBV6-2 or TRBV6-3 and TRBJ1-6; D is unclear. This CDR3 contains 13 residues. The germline gives CDR1 MNHEY, CDR2 SVGEGT. Trimming stripped 2 bases from V and 13 bases from J, with 12 bases between. The CDR3 sequence: CASSYRVKTPLHF. In nucleotides, the CDR3 is TGTGCCAGCAGTTACCGGGTCAAAACCCCCCTCCACTTT.

This clonotype was observed a few times. This chain links TRBV5-1 with TRBJ2-3; a possible D gene is TRBD1 (5 bases). This CDR3 spans 14 amino acids. The V end was cut by 0 bases, the J end by 4 bases, with 9 bases between. Looked up from germline, CDR1 is SGHRS and CDR2 is YFSETQ. CDR3 in amino acids: CASSLGQGSDTQYF. The CDR3, as DNA: TGCGCCAGCAGCTTGGGGCAGGGCTCAGATACGCAGTATTTT.

The chain carries TRBV7-3 and TRBJ2-3; D unclear. The CDR3 sequence is 15 residues long. With 1 base removed from V and 1 base from J, the gap between germline ends came to 9 bases. Per the germline V gene, CDR1 is SGHTA and CDR2 is FQGTGA. This CDR3 is CASSLKGWGTDTQYF. Written as DNA, the CDR3 is TGTGCCAGCAGCTTAAAGGGCTGGGGCACAGATACGCAGTATTTT.

There are a few counts of this clonotype. The chain couples TRBV28 to TRBJ2-1; D is unclear. Trimming took off 6 bases at V and 4 bases at J, with 19 bases between the two ends. Per the germline V gene, CDR1 is MDHEN and CDR2 is SYDVKM. This CDR3 comprises 16 residues. The CDR3 loop reads CASSHVKRHDYNEQFF. The CDR3, as DNA: TGTGCCAGCAGCCACGTCAAGCGTCACGATTACAATGAGCAGTTCTTC.

This clonotype was picked up many times. For the CDR3, the DNA is TGTGCCAGCAGCGAACAGGGAGGATCAAACTATGGCTACACCTTC. Encoded protein: CASSEQGGSNYGYTF. The V and J genes are TRBV7-2 and TRBJ1-2; tentative D call: TRBD1 (6 bases). The CDR3 is 15 amino acids. In germline, CDR1 is SGHTA, CDR2 FQGNSA. V was trimmed by 5 bases and J by 2 bases, leaving 15 bases between them.

This clonotype was found a few times. V gene TRBV3-1 combines with J gene TRBJ2-1; D is perhaps TRBD2 (5 bases). Germline CDR1 reads LGHDT; CDR2 reads YNNKEL (reference sequence). CDR3 length: 16 residues. V was shortened by 0 bases and J by 0 bases, with 9 bases between the two germline ends. The CDR3 DNA sequence: TGTGCCAGCAGCCAAGATTTGGGGAGCTCCTACAATGAGCAGTTCTTC. Amino acids: CASSQDLGSSYNEQFF.

This clonotype has a handful of counts. The J gene is TRBJ2-2, the V gene TRBV7-2; D is unresolved. The ends were cut back, 1 base at V and 4 bases at J, with 7 bases in the middle. The CDR3 covers 14 residues. Germline values: CDR1 SGHTA, CDR2 FQGNSA. CDR3 sequence (DNA): TGTGCCAGCAGCTTAGACTCGACCACCGGGGAGCTGTTTTTT. This encodes CASSLDSTTGELFF.

This clonotype was observed many times. The rearrangement joins TRBV2 to TRBJ2-7, with D possibly matching TRBD2 (5 bases). Deletions cut 8 bases from V and 4 bases from J, with 9 bases between. Germline values: CDR1 SNHLY, CDR2 FYNNEI. The CDR3 contains 11 residues. The CDR3, as DNA: TGTGCCAGCGGGCTAGCTTACGAGCAGTACGTC. This encodes CASGLAYEQYV.

The gene calls are TRBV5-4 and TRBJ1-2; D is unresolved. Germline V gene sequence: CDR1 SGHNT, CDR2 YYREEE (reference sequence). Trimming pared 2 bases from V and 0 bases from J, leaving 5 bases between. The CDR3 covers 13 residues. The CDR3 DNA is TGTGCCAGCAGCTTACATACTAACTATGGCTACACCTTC. Residues: CASSLHTNYGYTF. Looking up the rest from reference TRBV5-4 and TRBJ1-2 gives the full variable domain: ETGVTQSPTHLIKTRGQQVTLRCSSQSGHNTVSWYQQALGQGPQFIFQYYREEENGRGNFPPRFSGLQFPNYSSELNVNALELDDSALYLCASSLHTNYGYTFGSGTRLTVV.

V is TRBV7-3 and J is TRBJ2-2; a possible D gene is TRBD2 (6 bases). The V gene lost 5 bases and the J gene lost 0 bases, with 10 bases spanning the gap. This CDR3 contains 15 residues. The germline V gene has CDR1 SGHTA and CDR2 FQGTGA. The CDR3 DNA sequence: TGTGCCAGCAGCAACGGGACTTCGAACACCGGGGAGCTGTTTTTT. Encoded protein: CASSNGTSNTGELFF.

This chain connects TRBV7-2 to TRBJ1-5; D uncertain. The V end was cut by 5 bases, the J end by 3 bases, with 17 bases between. This CDR3 region has 16 residues. Per germline, CDR1 SGHTA and CDR2 FQGNSA. The CDR3 DNA follows: TGTGCCAGCAGCCTCAGTGGTGGGCAGCACAATCAGCCCCAGCATTTT. It specifies CASSLSGGQHNQPQHF.

This clonotype was seen a few times. J is TRBJ2-1 and V is TRBV7-2; D is unresolved. The germline gives CDR1 SGHTA, CDR2 FQGNSA. CDR3 length: 13 amino acids. Trimming removed 6 bases at V and 2 bases at J, with 8 bases between. CDR3 coding DNA: TGTGCCAGCAGTTGGAAGACCTACAATGAGCAGTTCTTC. This encodes CASSWKTYNEQFF. The complete variable domain, with remaining parts taken from reference TRBV7-2 and TRBJ2-1, reads GAGVSQSPSNKVTEKGKDVELRCDPISGHTALYWYRQSLGQGLEFLIYFQGNSAPDKSGLPSDRFSAERTGGSVSTLTIQRTQQEDSAVYLCASSWKTYNEQFFGPGTRLTVL.